The TCR beta chain described here comes from a study of CD8 T cells in ankylosing spondylitis. In regard to this clonotype: Its antigen is currently unknown.

TCRdb fed the 5' RACE reads into MiXCR, producing one record per CDR3 protein. The sample shows 150,000 to 200,000 distinct CDR3 sequences, under 15% of them seen only once. Study-level results: Several of the motif variants were reported before in synovial fluid and blood from reactive arthritis.

Germline CDR1 SGHTA, CDR2 FQGNSA. Trimming cost V 4 bases and J 5 bases, with 15 bases left between them. The CDR3 runs to 14 residues. The specimen sequenced was blood, either unsorted or a sorted T cell fraction (not recorded which). V gene TRBV7-2 combines with J gene TRBJ2-7; D is possibly TRBD1 or TRBD2 (5 bases each). The TCR originated in a female donor with ankylosing spondylitis or in good health (not recorded which). The CDR3 nucleotides read TGTGCCAGCAGCTCTCCCCTAAGGGGACACGAGCAGTACTTC. Protein sequence: CASSSPLRGHEQYF.